This T cell receptor (beta chain) stems from a study of blood T cell repertoires in COVID-19. Original data processing: Amplified reference gene primers provided the basis for estimating nucleated cell counts. The assay was immunoSEQ multiplex PCR, and TCRdb's table has in-frame clones only and misses some. The V and J calls and the clone size are those of that table, but D and trimming were determined from the DNA. The sample has about 84,000 clones; around 88% are singletons. Trimming stripped 2 bases from V and 5 bases from J, with 13 bases between. CDR3 length equals 14 residues. Germline values: CDR1 MNHEY, CDR2 SVGEGT.

The genes are TRBV6-2 or TRBV6-3 and TRBJ2-7; a possible D gene is TRBD1 (6 bases). Specimen: peripheral blood. The receptor comes from an elderly man with active or convalescent COVID-19. The CDR3 loop reads CASSYPSTGNEQYF. The CDR3 region has the DNA TGTGCCAGCAGTTACCCATCAACAGGGAACGAGCAGTACTTC.